This T cell receptor beta chain emerged from a study of T cells in localized non-small cell lung cancer. A remark on this clone: Its cognate antigen is unknown.

Whole-study results and caveats: A raised T cell density in blood coincided with lengthier overall survival. Appearance in adjacent lung was seen for a median about 60 of the top 100 tumor clones. Sequencing involved a lone tumor region, leaving heterogeneity possible. The study found T cell clonality highest in uninvolved adjacent lung, above tumor.

Some clones are missing from TCRdb's copy, which holds only in-frame ones; the method was immunoSEQ multiplex PCR. This sample yields about 1,500 clones, of which about two fifths are seen a single time; around 6% belongs to the top ten. From germline, CDR1 is SGDLS and CDR2 YYNGEE. The CDR3 runs to 16 residues. V was pared by 5 bases and J by 1 base, with 15 bases between. Sample: lung tumor tissue, taken before any cancer treatment. The rearrangement joins TRBV9 to TRBJ2-2; possible D gene TRBD2, 6 bases. The receptor was derived from a female donor at least 60 years old with stage II lung adenocarcinoma. DNA of the CDR3: TGTGCCAGCAGTGGGCCGGGACTGGAGAACACCGGGGAGCTGTTTTTT. Protein product: CASSGPGLENTGELFF.